This T cell receptor beta chain emerged from a study of blood T cell repertoires in COVID-19. About the study: The study drew acute and convalescent COVID-19 samples from the United States, Italy and Spain.

The protocol was immunoSEQ multiplex PCR, while the TCRdb copy is restricted to in-frame clones and leaves out a portion. The sample lists roughly 500,000 clones; roughly 90% were seen once. In this sample, this clone turned up once. Participant ages covered about 18 to 89 years across 24 US areas. Researchers sorted participants into cohorts using their self-reported clinical history. Germline loops: CDR1 SGDLS, CDR2 YYNGEE. The CDR3 loop spans 14 amino acids. Trimming removed 2 bases from V and 6 bases from J; junction bases left unmatched: 5. The J gene is TRBJ2-3, the V gene TRBV9; the match to TRBD1 covers 8 bases. This clonotype was sampled from a woman aged 40 to 49 who had recovered from COVID-19. The sample was PBMCs or T cells enriched from blood (not recorded which). CDR3 residues: CASSVQGASDTQYF. The CDR3 coding sequence is TGTGCCAGCAGCGTCCAGGGGGCATCTGATACGCAGTATTTT.